This TCR beta chain is drawn from a study of blood T cell repertoires in COVID-19. Cohorts were based on clinical histories the participants reported. Clones were sequenced by immunoSEQ multiplex PCR, and TCRdb holds only the in-frame ones, with some missing. The table lists about 250,000 clones, 80% to 85% of them singletons. This clone has only a few counts. Sequencing was carried out using PBMCs or T cells enriched from blood (not recorded which). This TCR derives from a man over 45 who had recovered from COVID-19.

CDR3 in amino acids: CASSSSGTGNSPLHF. The CDR3 DNA sequence: TGTGCCAGCAGTTCTTCCGGGACAGGGAATTCACCCCTCCACTTT. The chain uses TRBV27 and TRBJ1-6; TRBD1 matches at 9 bases. J was trimmed by 7 bases and V by 4 bases; bases with no gene match: 5. Per germline, CDR1 MNHEY and CDR2 SMNVEV (reference sequence). The length of the CDR3 is 15 residues.